This T cell receptor beta chain was identified in a study of T cell responses to AZD1222 COVID-19 vaccine. In the case of this clone: Its antigen is undetermined.

Germline-derived CDR1 and CDR2 are MNHNY and SVGAGI (reference sequence). V was clipped by 6 bases and J by 4 bases, with 13 bases between them. The CDR3 runs 15 residues. Some clones are missing from TCRdb's copy, which holds only in-frame ones; the method was immunoSEQ multiplex PCR. The table includes about 140,000 clones, over 90% detected once. Study findings and constraints: Spike-specific TCR breadth and depth were elevated following two AZD1222 doses. Baseline seropositives among AZD1222 recipients totaled only six. Regions 160-218 and 743-854 dominated among vaccine-associated CD4 TCRs spanning spike. Within unmutated variant regions lay the reported targets of nearly half of spike-specific TCRs.

The specimen comprised peripheral blood, sampled 28 days after the second AZD1222 dose. This clonotype originated in an adult who received the AZD1222 COVID-19 vaccine. V is TRBV6-6 and J is TRBJ1-6; D remains ambiguous. DNA of the CDR3: TGTGCCAGCAGGGCTATCGGGAGTTATAATTCACCCCTCCACTTT. This translates into CASRAIGSYNSPLHF.